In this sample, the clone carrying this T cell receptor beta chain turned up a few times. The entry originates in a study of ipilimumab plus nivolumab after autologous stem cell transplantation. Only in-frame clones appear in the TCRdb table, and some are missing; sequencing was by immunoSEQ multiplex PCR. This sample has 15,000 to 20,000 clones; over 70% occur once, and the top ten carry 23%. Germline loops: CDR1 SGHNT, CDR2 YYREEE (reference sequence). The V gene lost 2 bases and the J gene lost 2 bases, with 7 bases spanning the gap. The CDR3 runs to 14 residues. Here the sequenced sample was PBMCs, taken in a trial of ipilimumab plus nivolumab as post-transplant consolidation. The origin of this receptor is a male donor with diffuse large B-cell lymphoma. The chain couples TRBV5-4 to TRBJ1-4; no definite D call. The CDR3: CASSLGLTNEKLFF. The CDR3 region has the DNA TGTGCCAGCAGCTTAGGCCTCACTAATGAAAAACTGTTTTTT.